One T cell receptor (beta chain) is described in this entry. Trimming shortened V by 6 bases and J by 3 bases, and 12 bases separated the two germline ends. The CDR3 loop spans 14 amino acids. CDR1 SGDLS and CDR2 YYNGEE come from the germline V gene. This entry is derived from a study of shared clonotypes between healthy human individuals. The data were produced by immunoSEQ multiplex PCR, yet TCRdb's version contains in-frame clones alone and is incomplete. The sample yields over a million clones, 60% to 80% seen once. The specimen was memory CD4+ T cells sorted from blood. Described subset: CD45RA-negative fraction. V usage is TRBV9 and J usage is TRBJ2-2; D is undetermined. This TCR was recovered from a man between 18 and 29 years old in good health. In DNA form, the CDR3 reads TGTGCCAGCAAGGGTGGGTCCGACACCGGGGAGCTGTTTTTT. Translation: CASKGGSDTGELFF.